The 24 T cell receptor beta chains below were found in one sample sequenced in a study of T cell responses to AZD1222 COVID-19 vaccine (TCRdb year 2021). Per the publication, the time point label means: baseline before first vaccination. Receptor libraries were prepared by the immunoSEQ multiplex PCR assay. This is the immuneACCESS table as TCRdb keeps it, with only in-frame sequences that have V and J called. A part of the clones is gone; compared with another copy, unresolved V genes explain less than half, and the rest is unexplained. For this sample the table gives 200,000 or so clones, of which almost 95% were detected only once. The top ten clones comprise about 9.2% of the sample. Sequences were derived from peripheral blood, sampled on day 0 of AZD1222 vaccination. Receptors were obtained from an adult in good health.

The chain is built from TRBV19 and TRBJ1-6; D is possibly TRBD1 (5 bases). CDR1 and CDR2 (germline): LNHDA, SQIVND (reference sequence). The V end was cut by 0 bases, the J end by 7 bases, with 13 bases between. There are 16 residues in the CDR3. CDR3 coding DNA: TGTGCCAGTAGTATAGATCCCTTACCAGGGAATTCACCCCTCCACTTT. Protein product: CASSIDPLPGNSPLHF.

The chain has TRBV27 and TRBJ1-4; D ambiguous. The CDR3 length is 13 residues. Germline V lookup: CDR1 MNHEY, CDR2 SMNVEV (reference sequence). Trimming cost V 3 bases and J 8 bases, with 10 bases left between them. This chain's CDR3 is CASSFRVVEKLFF. The CDR3 bases are TGTGCCAGCAGTTTCCGGGTAGTCGAAAAACTGTTTTTT.

The genes are TRBV2 and TRBJ1-5; D uncertain. This CDR3 has 14 amino acids. V was trimmed by 3 bases and J by 3 bases, leaving 9 bases between them. Germline CDR1 SNHLY, CDR2 FYNNEI. Here the CDR3 DNA reads TGTGCCAGCAGTGATGCTACCCCCAATCAGCCCCAGCATTTT. Its translation: CASSDATPNQPQHF.

V gene TRBV3-1 (or the pseudogene TRBV3-2) combines with J gene TRBJ2-7; D may be TRBD2 (5 bases). Germline CDR1 reads LGHDT; CDR2 reads YNNKEL (reference sequence). V shed 4 bases and J shed 6 bases, with 10 bases lying between them. The CDR3 covers 12 residues. CDR3 loop: CASSPGLSEQYF. The CDR3 nucleotides read TGTGCCAGCAGCCCCGGACTGAGCGAGCAGTACTTC.

V usage is TRBV4-2 and J usage is TRBJ2-3; no firm D call. V shed 8 bases and J shed 2 bases, with 11 bases lying between them. Germline V gene data show CDR1 as LGHNA and CDR2 as YNFKEQ. The CDR3 has 13 residues. CDR3 in amino acids: CASRGQHTDTQYF. The CDR3 DNA is TGTGCCAGCCGTGGGCAGCACACAGATACGCAGTATTTT.

The chain couples TRBV6-5 to TRBJ2-1, with 7 bases aligning to TRBD2. The CDR3 loop spans 16 amino acids. The germline gives CDR1 MNHEY, CDR2 SVGAGI. Unmatched junction bases numbered 10, after V lost 1 base and J lost 7 bases. CDR3 in amino acids: CASSYWGEGPGNEQFF. CDR3 nucleotides: TGTGCCAGCAGTTACTGGGGGGAGGGCCCCGGGAATGAGCAGTTCTTC.

This chain links TRBV14 with TRBJ2-3; tentatively, D is TRBD1 (5 bases). V was trimmed by 3 bases and J by 5 bases, leaving 18 bases between them. The CDR3 spans 16 residues. Germline V gene lookup returns CDR1 SGHDN and CDR2 FVKESK. CDR3 nucleotides: TGTGCCAGCAGCCAGAGCCCAGGGCTTTCCGTAGATACGCAGTATTTT. Residues: CASSQSPGLSVDTQYF.

The gene calls are TRBV6-5 and TRBJ2-2, with unresolved D. This CDR3 has 13 residues. The germline gives CDR1 MNHEY, CDR2 SVGAGI. Deletions cut 6 bases from V and 2 bases from J, with 7 bases between. Here the CDR3 reads CASRRLNTGELFF. CDR3 nucleotides: TGTGCCAGCAGACGACTTAACACCGGGGAGCTGTTTTTT.

V and J are TRBV14 and TRBJ1-6; 9 positions agree with TRBD1. Germline V gene data show CDR1 as SGHDN and CDR2 as FVKESK. The CDR3 loop spans 16 amino acids. With 2 bases clipped from V and 5 bases from J, the junction kept 4 bases outside the gene matches. Written as DNA, the CDR3 is TGTGCCAGCAGCCAAAGACAGGGGGTCGATAATTCACCCCTCCACTTT. The encoded protein is CASSQRQGVDNSPLHF. Full variable domain (remainder filled in from reference TRBV14 and TRBJ1-6): EAGVTQFPSHSVIEKGQTVTLRCDPISGHDNLYWYRRVMGKEIKFLLHFVKESKQDESGMPNNRFLAERTGGTYSTLKVQPAELEDSGVYFCASSQRQGVDNSPLHFGNGTRLTVT.

This chain connects TRBV19 to TRBJ1-1; tentative D call: TRBD1 (6 bases). Per germline, CDR1 LNHDA and CDR2 SQIVND (reference sequence). CDR3 size: 15 residues. The V and J ends lost 6 bases and 0 bases respectively, with 14 bases between them. The CDR3 DNA reads as TGTGCCAGTAGGCTACAGGGCATCCTGAACACTGAAGCTTTCTTT. Its protein product is CASRLQGILNTEAFF.

V and J are TRBV6-1 and TRBJ2-3, with 11 bases aligning to TRBD1. Germline CDR1 reads MNHNS; CDR2 reads SASEGT. V dropped 0 bases and J dropped 4; count of bases not matched to a gene: 3. CDR3 size: 16 residues. CDR3 protein: CASSEAPGQGADTQYF. The CDR3 DNA reads TGTGCCAGCAGTGAAGCGCCGGGACAGGGGGCAGATACGCAGTATTTT.

V is TRBV19 and J is TRBJ2-7, with 8 bases aligning to TRBD2. The germline CDR1 and CDR2 sequences are LNHDA and SQIVND (reference sequence). This CDR3 has 16 amino acids. The ends lost 7 bases at V and 3 bases at J; junction bases unmatched: 14. In DNA, the CDR3 is TGTGCCAGTACCACCCCCCGGGGTAGCGGGGACTACGAGCAGTACTTC. Translation: CASTTPRGSGDYEQYF.

The rearrangement links TRBV11-3 to TRBJ1-1; no firm D call. The CDR3 totals 14 residues. Germline CDR1 SGHNT, CDR2 YENEEA. V was clipped by 1 base and J by 2 bases, with 8 bases between them. The CDR3 region is CASSLGGLNTEAFF. CDR3 coding DNA: TGTGCCAGCAGCTTAGGAGGACTAAACACTGAAGCTTTCTTT. Full variable domain (missing parts from reference TRBV11-3 and TRBJ1-1): EAGVVQSPRYKIIEKKQPVAFWCNPISGHNTLYWYLQNLGQGPELLIRYENEEAVDDSQLPKDRFSAERLKGVDSTLKIQPAELGDSAVYLCASSLGGLNTEAFFGQGTRLTVV.

The gene calls are TRBV27 and TRBJ2-2; 9 positions agree with TRBD1. The CDR3 contains 18 residues. Trimming removed 3 bases from V and 4 bases from J; junction bases left unmatched: 12. Germline CDR1 is MNHEY and CDR2 is SMNVEV (reference sequence). In DNA, the CDR3 is TGTGCCAGCAGTTTGGTGGGGACAGGGTTCTTGGGCACCGGGGAGCTGTTTTTT. This sequence encodes CASSLVGTGFLGTGELFF.

This clone was seen a single time. This chain joins TRBV29-1 and TRBJ2-7; TRBD1 agrees at 9 bases. V lost 4 bases, J lost 1 base, and 5 bases stayed unmatched. This CDR3 spans 14 amino acids. Per germline, CDR1 SQVTM and CDR2 ANQGSEA. CDR3 in amino acids: CSVGRGTGSYEQYF. For the CDR3, the DNA is TGCAGCGTTGGCCGTGGGACAGGGTCCTACGAGCAGTACTTC.

CDR3 region: CASREPGNTIYF. The CDR3 DNA reads TGTGCCAGCCGTGAGCCTGGAAACACCATATATTTT. The chain employs TRBV12-3 or TRBV12-4 and TRBJ1-3; unclear D gene. This CDR3 has 12 residues. Trimming took off 8 bases at V and 2 bases at J, with 7 bases between the two ends.

The CDR3 DNA is TGCGCCAGCAGTGAGACGGGGTCAGGCTACACCTTC. It encodes CASSETGSGYTF. The V gene is TRBV10-2, the J gene TRBJ1-2; D gene unclear. Germline values: CDR1 WSHSY, CDR2 SAAADI. V was trimmed by 2 bases and J by 8 bases, leaving 9 bases between them. This CDR3 has 12 residues.

This chain uses TRBV2 with TRBJ1-1; D unresolved. V was trimmed by 5 bases and J by 0 bases, leaving 1 base between them. Germline V gives CDR1 SNHLY, CDR2 FYNNEI. This CDR3 is 11 amino acids long. For the CDR3, the DNA is TGTGCCAGCAGTTTGAACACTGAAGCTTTCTTT. It codes for CASSLNTEAFF.

The rearrangement uses TRBV6-4 and TRBJ2-6; perhaps D is TRBD1 or TRBD2 (6 bases each). Germline values: CDR1 MRHNA, CDR2 SNTAGT. V gave up 5 bases and J gave up 4 bases, with 9 bases separating them. The CDR3 has 14 residues. In DNA, the CDR3 is TGTGCCAGCAGTCGGGGGCAAGGGGCCAACGTCCTGACTTTC. Translating gives CASSRGQGANVLTF.

The chain has TRBV6-6 and TRBJ1-4, with D hard to call. The CDR3 contains 13 residues. Trimming removed 6 bases at V and 7 bases at J, with 12 bases between. Germline CDR1 is MNHNY and CDR2 is SVGAGI (reference sequence). Written as DNA, the CDR3 is TGTGCCAGCAGACCCGATATAGGTGAAAAACTGTTTTTT. Translated: CASRPDIGEKLFF.

J is TRBJ2-2 and V is TRBV28, with D possibly TRBD1 on 5 matching bases. Trimming removed 6 bases at V and 0 bases at J, with 14 bases between. CDR1 and CDR2 from the germline V gene are MDHEN and SYDVKM. The CDR3 loop spans 16 amino acids. CDR3 sequence reads: CASSPQGVANTGELFF. DNA for the CDR3: TGTGCCAGCAGCCCTCAGGGTGTCGCGAACACCGGGGAGCTGTTTTTT.

The chain carries TRBV28 and TRBJ2-7; unclear D gene. The CDR3 loop spans 12 amino acids. V lost 6 bases, J lost 6 bases, and 12 bases lay in between. The germline gives CDR1 MDHEN, CDR2 SYDVKM. Here the CDR3 reads CASSALPSEQYF. The CDR3 region has the DNA TGTGCCAGCAGCGCCCTGCCCTCCGAGCAGTACTTC. Full variable domain (missing parts from reference TRBV28 and TRBJ2-7): DVKVTQSSRYLVKRTGEKVFLECVQDMDHENMFWYRQDPGLGLRLIYFSYDVKMKEKGDIPEGYSVSREKKERFSLILESASTNQTSMYLCASSALPSEQYFGPGTRLTVT.

This clone appeared a single time. J is TRBJ1-1 and V is TRBV19; D remains unclear. The germline V gene has CDR1 LNHDA and CDR2 SQIVND (reference sequence). The CDR3 sequence is 13 residues long. V dropped 3 bases and J dropped 2 bases, with 7 bases sitting between them. The CDR3 DNA reads as TGTGCCAGTAGTATCCAGTCTAACACTGAAGCTTTCTTT. Residues: CASSIQSNTEAFF.

The chain couples TRBV28 to TRBJ1-2, with TRBD1 as a possible D gene (5 bases). Germline values: CDR1 MDHEN, CDR2 SYDVKM. V was trimmed by 7 bases and J by 0 bases, leaving 12 bases between them. The CDR3 sequence is 14 residues long. The chain's CDR3 is CASTRDLANYGYTF. CDR3 nucleotides: TGTGCCAGCACCCGGGACTTAGCTAACTATGGCTACACCTTC.